This T cell receptor (beta chain) was sequenced during a study of cytomegalovirus exposure and HLA in healthy donors. Study at large: Earlier sequencing of 200 million or so T cells yielded roughly 120 million unique TCR beta sequences. Of the donors genotyped, approximately 400 in all, 81% fell in the Caucasian-associated ancestry cluster. Whole-study results and caveats: A missense variant in DCLRE1C was later tied to TCR beta V- and J-gene trimming.

Remarks on this clone: Its specificity is not known.

Germline V gene lookup returns CDR1 MGHDK and CDR2 SYGVNS. V was cut by 1 base and J by 6 bases, with 7 bases left in between. The CDR3 is made up of 13 amino acids. With 60 Vbeta and 13 Jbeta primers, the PCR was carried out. Measured with immunoSEQ multiplex PCR; TCRdb has only the in-frame clones, and not every one. This table has under 150,000 clones, approximately 83% appearing once. The J gene is TRBJ2-1, the V gene TRBV25-1; D not resolved. The specimen sequenced was PBMCs. The sequence was obtained from a girl aged 2 to 10 in good health and CMV-seronegative. The CDR3 protein is CASSESVSNEQFF. The CDR3 DNA follows: TGTGCCAGCAGTGAATCTGTGTCCAATGAGCAGTTCTTC.